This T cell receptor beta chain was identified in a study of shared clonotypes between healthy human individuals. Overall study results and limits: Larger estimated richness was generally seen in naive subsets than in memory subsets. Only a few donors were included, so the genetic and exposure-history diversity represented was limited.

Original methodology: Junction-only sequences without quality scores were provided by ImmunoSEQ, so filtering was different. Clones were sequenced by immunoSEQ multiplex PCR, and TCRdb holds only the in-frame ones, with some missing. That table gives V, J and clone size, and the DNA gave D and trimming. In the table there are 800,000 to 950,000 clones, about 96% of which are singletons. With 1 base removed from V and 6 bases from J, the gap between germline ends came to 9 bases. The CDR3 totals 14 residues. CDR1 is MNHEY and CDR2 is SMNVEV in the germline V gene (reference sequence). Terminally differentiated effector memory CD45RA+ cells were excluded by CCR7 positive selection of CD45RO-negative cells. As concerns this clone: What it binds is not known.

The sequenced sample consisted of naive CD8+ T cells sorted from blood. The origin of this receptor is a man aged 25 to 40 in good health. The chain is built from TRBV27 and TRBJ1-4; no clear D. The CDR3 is CASSLLGYDEKLFF. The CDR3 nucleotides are TGTGCCAGCAGTTTATTAGGGTATGATGAAAAACTGTTTTTT.